This T cell receptor (beta chain) comes out of a study of T cell repertoires in cytomegalovirus infection. Study-level findings and limits: Cumulative frequency (of public TCR beta family members) identified carriers of CMV plus the relevant HLA.

Trimming removed 7 bases from V and 5 bases from J, with 23 bases in between. The CDR3 is 17 amino acids. Germline CDR1 is MNHEY and CDR2 is SVGAGI. TCRdb used MiXCR to reprocess the reads, holding one entry per CDR3 protein. Among 830,000 or so distinct CDR3 sequences listed, about 31% were seen once. This clonotype was picked up one time. The antigen remains unidentified. The V call is TRBV6-5, the J call TRBJ2-2, with a tentative D call TRBD1 (6 bases). This specimen consisted of cultured CD8+ T cells from PBMCs, obtained from culture after CMV antigen stimulation. This clonotype was sampled from a human donor in good health (CMV status not recorded). Some clones in this sample may be carry-over from other donors' samples. This CDR3 reads CASTIDRFPLGTGELFF. In nucleotides, the CDR3 is TGTGCCAGCACCATCGACAGGTTCCCCCTCGGGACCGGGGAGCTGTTTTTT.